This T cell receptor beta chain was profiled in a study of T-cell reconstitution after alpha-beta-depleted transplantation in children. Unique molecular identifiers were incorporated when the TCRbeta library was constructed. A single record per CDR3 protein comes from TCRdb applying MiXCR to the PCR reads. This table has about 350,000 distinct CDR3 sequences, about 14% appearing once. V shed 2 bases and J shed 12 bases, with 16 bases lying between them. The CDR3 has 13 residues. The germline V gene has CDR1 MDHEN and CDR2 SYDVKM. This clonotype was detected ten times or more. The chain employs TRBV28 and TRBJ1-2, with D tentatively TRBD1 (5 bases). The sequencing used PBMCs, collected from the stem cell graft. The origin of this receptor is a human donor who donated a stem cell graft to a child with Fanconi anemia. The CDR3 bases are TGTGCCAGCAGTTTACCCCTCCGGGGGTTGAACACCTTC. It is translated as CASSLPLRGLNTF.